This record looks at one T cell receptor (beta chain) sequence and its context. The data stem from a study of blood T cells in healthy people across ages. In germline, CDR1 is DFQATT, CDR2 SNEGSKA (reference sequence). The V gene end was trimmed by 3 bases and the J gene end by 5 bases; junction bases not matched to a gene: 7. The CDR3 has 14 residues. The amount of total RNA extracted per sample was at least 5.5 micrograms. The second PCR ran about 6 to 12 cycles with a sample-barcoded 5' primer and J-beta primers. TCRdb redid the calling of the 5' RACE reads with MiXCR, one entry per CDR3 protein. This repertoire shows some 1.4 million distinct CDR3 sequences, roughly 40% found once; its top ten account for roughly 7.9%.

The rearrangement uses TRBV20-1 and TRBJ1-2, with 9 bases matching TRBD1. Sequencing input: blood. The receptor's source is a young woman in good health. The CDR3 sequence is CSARRDREDYGYTF. DNA for the CDR3: TGCAGTGCTAGGCGGGACAGGGAAGATTATGGCTACACCTTC.